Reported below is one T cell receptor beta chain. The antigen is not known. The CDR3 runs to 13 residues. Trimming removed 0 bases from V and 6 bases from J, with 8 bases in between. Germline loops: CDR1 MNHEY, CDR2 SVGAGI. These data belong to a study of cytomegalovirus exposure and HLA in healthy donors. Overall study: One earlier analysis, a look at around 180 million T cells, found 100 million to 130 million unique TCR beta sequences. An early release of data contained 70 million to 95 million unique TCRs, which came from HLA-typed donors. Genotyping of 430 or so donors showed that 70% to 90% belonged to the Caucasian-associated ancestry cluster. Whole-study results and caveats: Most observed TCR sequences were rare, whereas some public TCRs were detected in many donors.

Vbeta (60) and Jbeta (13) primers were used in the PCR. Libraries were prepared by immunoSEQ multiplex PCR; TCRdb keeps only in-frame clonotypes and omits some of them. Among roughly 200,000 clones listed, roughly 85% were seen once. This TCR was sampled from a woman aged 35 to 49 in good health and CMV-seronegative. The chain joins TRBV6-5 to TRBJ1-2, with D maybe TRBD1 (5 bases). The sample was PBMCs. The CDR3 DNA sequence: TGTGCCAGCAGTTACTCGAAACAGGATGGCTACACCTTC. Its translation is CASSYSKQDGYTF.